This is a list of T cell receptor beta chains from one sample in a study of cytomegalovirus exposure and HLA in healthy donors. Sequencing used immunoSEQ multiplex PCR; TCRdb keeps in-frame clones, though not all of them. The repertoire holds more than 110,000 clones, with roughly four fifths as singletons. The specimen was PBMCs. Source of these receptors: a man under 40 in good health and CMV-seronegative. CDR3s include the opening cysteine and the closing phenylalanine or tryptophan. D genes are given only for firm matches. Expanded clones are given a class, and other clones once, few, many or no size at all.

J gene: TRBJ1-2; clone size: -; D gene: -; V gene: TRBV5-4; CDR3 DNA: TGTGCCAGCAGCTTGCCAGGGACTGGTGGCTACACCTTC; CDR3 protein: CASSLPGTGGYTF
J gene: TRBJ2-7; clone size: few; D gene: TRBD2; V gene: TRBV7-9; CDR3 DNA: TGTGCCAGCAGCCCGGCGCCTCGACTAGCGGGGGGATACGAGCAGTACTTC; CDR3 protein: CASSPAPRLAGGYEQYF
J gene: TRBJ1-1; clone size: -; D gene: -; V gene: TRBV27; CDR3 DNA: TGTGCCAGCAGCTTCACAGATTTCGAACGGTCGAACACTGAAGCTTTCTTT; CDR3 protein: CASSFTDFERSNTEAFF
J gene: TRBJ2-1; clone size: once; D gene: TRBD2; V gene: TRBV4-1; CDR3 DNA: TGCGCCAGCAGCCCTCCTTGGGGGGGCTCCTACAATGAGCAGTTCTTC; CDR3 protein: CASSPPWGGSYNEQFF
J gene: TRBJ1-2; clone size: few; D gene: -; V gene: TRBV28; CDR3 DNA: TGTGCCAGCAGTTTTGGCCTGGTGGATGGCTACACCTTC; CDR3 protein: CASSFGLVDGYTF
J gene: TRBJ1-5; clone size: -; D gene: -; V gene: TRBV5-8; CDR3 DNA: TGTGCCAGCAGCTTGAGGGACACCAATCAGCCCCAGCATTTT; CDR3 protein: CASSLRDTNQPQHF
J gene: TRBJ2-2; clone size: -; D gene: TRBD2; V gene: TRBV5-1; CDR3 DNA: TGCGCCAGCAGCTTGGGACTAGCGGGACCCATTACCGGGGAGCTGTTTTTT; CDR3 protein: CASSLGLAGPITGELFF
J gene: TRBJ2-6; clone size: -; D gene: -; V gene: TRBV4-1; CDR3 DNA: TGCGCCAGCAGCTCTGATGATGGGAGGAGAGGGGCCAACGGCCTGACTTTC; CDR3 protein: CASSSDDGRRGANGLTF
J gene: TRBJ2-7; clone size: -; D gene: -; V gene: TRBV10-1; CDR3 DNA: TGCGCCAGCAGGGACAGCTACGAGCAGTACTTC; CDR3 protein: CASRDSYEQYF
J gene: TRBJ2-3; clone size: few; D gene: TRBD1; V gene: TRBV5-4; CDR3 DNA: TGTGCCAGCAGCCTGGACAGGGGAAGCACAGATACGCAGTATTTT; CDR3 protein: CASSLDRGSTDTQYF
J gene: TRBJ2-5; clone size: -; D gene: TRBD1; V gene: TRBV10-2; CDR3 DNA: TGCGCCAGCAGTGACCCCCCCTGGACAGGGGGGGCGGAGACCCAGTACTTC; CDR3 protein: CASSDPPWTGGAETQYF
J gene: TRBJ2-2; clone size: -; D gene: -; V gene: TRBV5-4; CDR3 DNA: TGTGCCAGCAGCTTGGGGCGGGCCACCGGGGAGCTGTTTTTT; CDR3 protein: CASSLGRATGELFF
J gene: TRBJ2-3; clone size: -; D gene: TRBD2; V gene: TRBV9; CDR3 DNA: TGTGCCAGCAGCGTAGAGGCTAGCGGGGGGGCCTCAGATACGCAGTATTTT; CDR3 protein: CASSVEASGGASDTQYF
J gene: TRBJ2-7; clone size: -; D gene: -; V gene: TRBV25-1; CDR3 DNA: TGTGCCAGCAGTGAATCGGGAGGGGGCGTCGAGCAGTACTTC; CDR3 protein: CASSESGGGVEQYF
J gene: TRBJ1-5; clone size: -; D gene: -; V gene: TRBV28; CDR3 DNA: TGTGCCAGCTTGGACAGACATCAGCCCCAGCATTTT; CDR3 protein: CASLDRHQPQHF
J gene: TRBJ1-1; clone size: -; D gene: -; V gene: TRBV28; CDR3 DNA: TGTGCCAGCAGACTCAGGGAATCGGTGAGGAACACTGAAGCTTTCTTT; CDR3 protein: CASRLRESVRNTEAFF
J gene: TRBJ2-5; clone size: -; D gene: -; V gene: TRBV30; CDR3 DNA: TGTGCCTGGAGTGTAAACTTTGGCGGGGGCGCTCGGGAGACCCAGTACTTC; CDR3 protein: CAWSVNFGGGARETQYF
J gene: TRBJ2-7; clone size: -; D gene: TRBD1; V gene: TRBV27; CDR3 DNA: TGTGCCAGCAGTTTATACAGGACAGGGGGCTCCTACGAGCAGTACTTC; CDR3 protein: CASSLYRTGGSYEQYF
J gene: TRBJ2-3; clone size: -; D gene: TRBD2; V gene: TRBV7-8; CDR3 DNA: TGTGCCAGCAGGCTAGCGGGGGGGTCAGATACGCAGTATTTT; CDR3 protein: CASRLAGGSDTQYF
J gene: TRBJ1-1; clone size: few; D gene: TRBD1; V gene: TRBV2; CDR3 DNA: TGTGCCAGCAGTGAAGGGGTGACAGGGGTAGCCGCTTTCTTT; CDR3 protein: CASSEGVTGVAAFF
J gene: TRBJ2-3; clone size: -; D gene: -; V gene: TRBV18; CDR3 DNA: TGTGCCAGCTCACCACCCTCCCGAGATACGCAGTATTTT; CDR3 protein: CASSPPSRDTQYF
J gene: TRBJ2-3; clone size: -; D gene: -; V gene: TRBV30; CDR3 DNA: TGTGCCTGGGTTAAGGGGAGCACAGATACGCAGTATTTT; CDR3 protein: CAWVKGSTDTQYF
J gene: TRBJ1-2; clone size: -; D gene: TRBD1; V gene: TRBV28; CDR3 DNA: TGTGCCAGCAGTCTACAGGGGGACTATGGCTACACCTTC; CDR3 protein: CASSLQGDYGYTF
J gene: TRBJ2-7; clone size: -; D gene: TRBD2; V gene: TRBV28; CDR3 DNA: TGTGCCAGCAGTAGCGGGGGGTACGAGCAGTACTTC; CDR3 protein: CASSSGGYEQYF
J gene: TRBJ2-7; clone size: -; D gene: TRBD1; V gene: TRBV29-1; CDR3 DNA: TGCAGCGGGTTAGGTAGGGACAGGACGTACTTC; CDR3 protein: CSGLGRDRTYF